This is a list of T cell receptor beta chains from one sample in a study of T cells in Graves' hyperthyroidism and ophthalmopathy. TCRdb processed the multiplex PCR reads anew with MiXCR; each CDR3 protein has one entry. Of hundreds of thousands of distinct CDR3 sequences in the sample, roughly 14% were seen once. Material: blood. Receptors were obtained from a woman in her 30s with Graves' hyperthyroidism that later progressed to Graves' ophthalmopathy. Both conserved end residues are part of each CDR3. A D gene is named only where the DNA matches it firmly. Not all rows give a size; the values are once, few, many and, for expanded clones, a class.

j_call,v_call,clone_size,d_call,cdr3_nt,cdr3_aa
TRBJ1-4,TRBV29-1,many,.,TGCAGCGTTGCAAGAGCAACTAATGAAAAACTGTTTTTT,CSVARATNEKLFF
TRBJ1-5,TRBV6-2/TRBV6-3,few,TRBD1,TGTGCCAGCAGTTTGGACAGGGGCCCCTACCAGCATTTT,CASSLDRGPYQHF
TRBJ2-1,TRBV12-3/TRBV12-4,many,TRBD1,TGTGCCAGCAGACGAGACAGGGATTCCTACAATGAGCAGTTCTTC,CASRRDRDSYNEQFF
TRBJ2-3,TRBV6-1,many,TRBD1,TGTGCCAGCAGCCGAAGGACAGGGGAGTATGCAGATACGCAGTATTTT,CASSRRTGEYADTQYF
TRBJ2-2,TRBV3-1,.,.,TGTGCCAGCAGCCAAGGAACCGGGACGGGGAACGCCGGGGAGCTGTTTTTT,CASSQGTGTGNAGELFF
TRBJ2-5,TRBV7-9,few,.,TGTGCCAGCAGCAATCCGCCTAGGGAAGAGACCCAGTACTTC,CASSNPPREETQYF
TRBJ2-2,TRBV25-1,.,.,TGTGCCAGCAGCGCATCTGGGGGCGAGAACACCGGGGAGCTGTTTTTT,CASSASGGENTGELFF
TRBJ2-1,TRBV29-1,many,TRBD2,TGCAGCGTTCCCCTAGCGGGAGGGCTTGATGAGCAGTTCTTC,CSVPLAGGLDEQFF
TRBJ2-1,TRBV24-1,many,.,TGTGCCACCTCCAGTGGAGGGGGGGACAATGAGCAGTTCTTC,CATSSGGGDNEQFF
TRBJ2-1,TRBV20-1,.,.,TGCAGTGCTAGAGCCCCCTTGGGCAGTGGTAACCCTTTATTCTCCTACAATGAGCAGTTCTTC,CSARAPLGSGNPLFSYNEQFF
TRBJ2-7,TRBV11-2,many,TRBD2,TGTGCCAGCAGCTTAGAGGGGGAACTAGCGGGAGTCTTTGAGCAGTACTTC,CASSLEGELAGVFEQYF
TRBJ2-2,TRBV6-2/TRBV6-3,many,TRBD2,TGTGCCAGCAGACTAGCGGGAGGGAACACCGGGGAGCTGTTTTTT,CASRLAGGNTGELFF
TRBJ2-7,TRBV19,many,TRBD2,TGTGCCAGTAGTATTGGCGGGGGCTCCTACGAGCAGTACTTC,CASSIGGGSYEQYF
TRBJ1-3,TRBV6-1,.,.,TGTGCCAGCAGAAATCCAGGTGGAAACACCATATATTTT,CASRNPGGNTIYF
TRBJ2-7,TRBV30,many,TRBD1,TGTGCCTGGGGGACAGGGTCCTCCTACGAGCAGTACTTC,CAWGTGSSYEQYF
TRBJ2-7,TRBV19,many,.,TGTGCCAGTAGTATCGACTGGACAGTGGGGGACTACGAGCAGTACTTC,CASSIDWTVGDYEQYF
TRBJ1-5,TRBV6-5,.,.,TGTGCCAGCAGTTACGAGCTAAATCAGCCCCAGCATTTT,CASSYELNQPQHF
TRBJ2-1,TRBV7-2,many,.,TGTGCCAGCAGCCAACCGTATCGGGGCAATGAGCAGTTCTTC,CASSQPYRGNEQFF
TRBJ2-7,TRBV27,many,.,TGTGCCAGCAGTGTGGACCTCTCCTACGAGCAGTACTTC,CASSVDLSYEQYF
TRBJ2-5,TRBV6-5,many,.,TGTGCCAGCAGTTACTCAACCACCTACGGGGTGGGGCAAGAGACCCAGTACTTC,CASSYSTTYGVGQETQYF
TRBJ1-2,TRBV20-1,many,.,TGCAGTGCCCCAAAGGGGGGTTATGGCTACACCTTC,CSAPKGGYGYTF
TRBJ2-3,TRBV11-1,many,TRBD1,TGTGCCAGCAGCCGGGACAGCCAAAGCACAGATACGCAGTATTTT,CASSRDSQSTDTQYF
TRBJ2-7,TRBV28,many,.,TGTGCCAGCAGTTCCGGGGGCTTAGCGTGGGAGCAGTACTTC,CASSSGGLAWEQYF
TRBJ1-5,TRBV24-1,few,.,TGTGCCACCAGTGATGGGGACCCGGCCGGAGGCAATCAGCCCCAGCATTTT,CATSDGDPAGGNQPQHF
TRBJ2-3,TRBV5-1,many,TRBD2,TGCGCCAGCAGCTCTGACGGGACTAGCGGTAGACGCACAGATACGCAGTATTTT,CASSSDGTSGRRTDTQYF
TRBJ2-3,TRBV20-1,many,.,TGCAGTGCTAGGTGGACCCCAGATACGCAGTATTTT,CSARWTPDTQYF
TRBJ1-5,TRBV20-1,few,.,TGCAGTGCTAGGGGTGGACCTCTTAGCAATCAGCCCCAGCATTTT,CSARGGPLSNQPQHF
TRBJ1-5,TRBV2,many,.,TGTGCCAGCAGAACCAGGGACGGCAGCAATCAGCCCCAGCATTTT,CASRTRDGSNQPQHF
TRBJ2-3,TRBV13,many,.,TGTGCCAGCAGCTTATCATTTCCGGGAGTACAAGATACGCAGTATTTT,CASSLSFPGVQDTQYF
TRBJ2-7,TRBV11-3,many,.,TGTGCCAGCAGCCGGCTGGGGGACGAGCAGTACTTC,CASSRLGDEQYF
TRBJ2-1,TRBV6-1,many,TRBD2,TGTGCCAGCACCAACTGGGGCGGGGGGACCTACTACAATGAGCAGTTCTTC,CASTNWGGGTYYNEQFF
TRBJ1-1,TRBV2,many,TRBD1,TGTGCCAGCAGTGCGGACAGGGAAGCTTTCTTT,CASSADREAFF
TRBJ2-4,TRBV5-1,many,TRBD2,TGCGCCAGCAGCCCGGGGAGGGGCGAAAACATTCAGTACTTC,CASSPGRGENIQYF
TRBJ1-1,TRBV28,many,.,TGTGCCAGCAGGGGATACGACACTGAAGCTTTCTTT,CASRGYDTEAFF
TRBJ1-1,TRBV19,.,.,TGTGCCAGTGGTACGGGGGTACGAACTGAAGCTTTCTTT,CASGTGVRTEAFF
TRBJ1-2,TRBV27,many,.,TGTGCCAGCAGAGATGAGGGCATTGGCTACACCTTC,CASRDEGIGYTF
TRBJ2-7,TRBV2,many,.,TGTGCCAGCAGGGACCACAACTACGAGCAGTACTTC,CASRDHNYEQYF
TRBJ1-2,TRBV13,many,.,TGTGCCAGCAGAGGGATTGGGCGTGGGTCAGATGGCTACACCTTC,CASRGIGRGSDGYTF
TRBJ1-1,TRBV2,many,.,TGTGCCAGCAGGGGACCTGAAGCTTTCTTT,CASRGPEAFF
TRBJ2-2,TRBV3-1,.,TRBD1,TGTGCCAGCAGCCGAGACAGGGTCGGCGGGGAGCTGTTTTTT,CASSRDRVGGELFF
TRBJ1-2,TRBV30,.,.,TGTGCCTGGAGGGGGGACACCTTGGGCTATGGCTACACCTTC,CAWRGDTLGYGYTF
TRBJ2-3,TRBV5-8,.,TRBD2,TGTGCCAGCAGCTTGGCCCAGGGACTAGTCGGAACAGATACGCAGTATTTT,CASSLAQGLVGTDTQYF
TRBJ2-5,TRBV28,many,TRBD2,TGTGCCAGCAGTTTCCCGACTAGCGGGAGGGCCGAAGAGACCCAGTACTTC,CASSFPTSGRAEETQYF
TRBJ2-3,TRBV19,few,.,TGTGCCAGTACGGAGGGGACCCCTAGCACAGATACGCAGTATTTT,CASTEGTPSTDTQYF
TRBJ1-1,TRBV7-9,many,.,TGTGCCAGCAGCCTACAGGGAGTGAACACTGAAGCTTTCTTT,CASSLQGVNTEAFF
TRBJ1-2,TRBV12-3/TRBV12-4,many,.,TGTGCCAGCAGTTTACGGGGCTTCGCGAGCTCTGGCTACACCTTC,CASSLRGFASSGYTF
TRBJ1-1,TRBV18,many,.,TGTGCCAGCTCACCCCCCCAGGGATTGGACACTGAAGCTTTCTTT,CASSPPQGLDTEAFF